This record concerns one T cell receptor (beta chain) sequence. Assay used: immunoSEQ multiplex PCR; TCRdb lists only in-frame clones, some missing. This table has 200,000 to 300,000 clones, 75% to 85% appearing once. Germline V gives CDR1 SGDLS, CDR2 YYNGEE. V was pared by 2 bases and J by 4 bases, with 9 bases between. The CDR3 length is 14 residues. The data were taken from a study of blood T cell repertoires in COVID-19. The source of this sequence is a human donor in a cohort sampled during active COVID-19. The chain is built from TRBV9 and TRBJ1-4; D is perhaps TRBD1 (6 bases). Source material: peripheral blood. CDR3 sequence (DNA): TGTGCCAGCAGCGTGGACAGTATTAATGAAAAACTGTTTTTT. As protein: CASSVDSINEKLFF. The full variable domain, in which reference TRBV9 and TRBJ1-4 provide the parts outside the CDR3, is DSGVTQTPKHLITATGQRVTLRCSPRSGDLSVYWYQQSLDQGLQFLIQYYNGEERAKGNILERFSAQQFPDLHSELNLSSLELGDSALYFCASSVDSINEKLFFGSGTQLSVL.